This TCR beta chain came from a study of blood T cells in healthy people across ages. V shed 1 base and J 5 bases; nucleotides not matched to a gene: 7. In germline, CDR1 is SGHTA, CDR2 FQGNSA. The CDR3 spans 16 residues. Study findings and constraints: Nothing was known about donor CMV status, and this possibly confounded expanded clonotype changes.

Sample-barcoded 5' priming and a J-beta primer mix drove a second PCR of roughly 7 to 11 cycles. MiXCR, run by TCRdb on the 5' RACE reads, gives a single entry per CDR3 protein. The sample includes nearly 800,000 distinct CDR3 sequences, around three fifths of them seen just once. Points on this clonotype: Antigen: not known.

The sequence was collected from a man aged 35-49 years in good health. Material: blood. The rearrangement uses TRBV7-2 and TRBJ2-1; TRBD2 matches at 8 bases. The CDR3 is CASSLGTGGPDNEQFF. CDR3 DNA sequence: TGTGCCAGCAGCTTAGGGACGGGAGGGCCCGACAATGAGCAGTTCTTC.